Presented here are 18 T cell receptor beta chains from one specimen sequenced in a study of blood T cell repertoires in COVID-19. Using immunoSEQ multiplex PCR, the repertoire was profiled, and TCRdb retains in-frame clones only, with some absent. The sample contains around 460,000 clones, about 90% of which appear only once. Sequenced input: peripheral blood. Receptor source: a man between 18 and 35 years old with COVID-19, enrolled during active disease.

This chain joins TRBV21-1 and TRBJ1-5. TRBV21-1 is assigned pseudogene status. The CDR3 consists of 14 residues. The CDR3 DNA follows: TGTGCCAGCAGACCTCGGGGGGGTCTTCAGCCCCAGCATTTT. It specifies CASRPRGGLQPQHF.

Written as DNA, the CDR3 is TGTGCCACCAGCAGAGTAGCGGGCCGTTTACCGGATGAGCAGTTCTTC. Amino acid sequence: CATSRVAGRLPDEQFF. The chain uses TRBV15 and TRBJ2-1; 7 nucleotides align to TRBD2. The germline gives CDR1 LNHNV, CDR2 YYDKDF (reference sequence). V shed 1 base, J shed 8 bases, and the junction held 11 bases outside the gene matches. This CDR3 is built from 16 residues.

The chain links TRBV27 to TRBJ2-7, with D possibly TRBD2 on 5 matching bases. This CDR3 region has 13 residues. The V gene's germline CDR1 is MNHEY and CDR2 SMNVEV (reference sequence). V lost 6 bases to trimming and J lost 3 bases, with 12 bases between them. The CDR3 reads CASREDSGYEQYF. In nucleotides, the CDR3 is TGTGCCAGCAGGGAGGACTCAGGCTACGAGCAGTACTTC.

The V and J genes are TRBV5-1 and TRBJ2-5, with D possibly TRBD1 on 5 matching bases. The CDR3 sequence is 14 residues long. CDR1 and CDR2 from the germline V gene are SGHRS and YFSETQ. V lost 0 bases and J lost 4, with 10 bases in between. DNA of the CDR3: TGCGCCAGCAGCTTGGCCTCAGGGTTAGAGACCCAGTACTTC. It translates to CASSLASGLETQYF.

This clone was seen only once. The CDR3 nucleotides are TGTGCCAGCAGCCAAAGTCAGCTGACTAGCGGGAGTTACGAGCAGTACTTC. Translating gives CASSQSQLTSGSYEQYF. The chain uses TRBV3-1 (or the pseudogene TRBV3-2) and TRBJ2-7; the match to TRBD2 covers 12 bases. V gave up 2 bases and J gave up 4 bases; unmatched junction bases: 9. The V gene's germline CDR1 is LGHDT and CDR2 YNNKEL (reference sequence). The CDR3 runs 17 residues.

The rearrangement links TRBV29-1 to TRBJ2-7, with 12 bases matching TRBD2. Germline CDR1 and CDR2: SQVTM and ANQGSEA. Losses at the gene ends were 6 bases for V and 3 bases for J; bases not matched to a gene: 6. The CDR3 contains 14 residues. The DNA for the CDR3 is TGCAGCGTGGATGGACTAGCGGGGATCTACGAGCAGTACTTC. It translates to CSVDGLAGIYEQYF.

A remark on this clone: An end of the junction differs from the germline gene, which may be a read error. The chain is built from TRBV7-7 and TRBJ2-3; TRBD2 agrees at 8 bases. The CDR3 runs 15 residues. CDR1 is SSHAT, CDR2 FNYEAQ, per germline (reference sequence). The CDR3 DNA reads as TGTGCTAGCAGCCTGAGCGGGAGTGGTACAGATACGCAGTATTTT. Its translation: CASSLSGSGTDTQYF.

The genes are TRBV11-2 and TRBJ2-7; TRBD2 is a possible D gene (5 bases). V shed 2 bases and J shed 3 bases, with 8 bases lying between them. The CDR3 consists of 13 residues. The germline V gene encodes CDR1 SGHAT and CDR2 FQNNGV. CDR3 loop: CASSLLGLYEQYF. The CDR3 DNA reads as TGTGCCAGCAGCTTACTCGGACTCTACGAGCAGTACTTC. Full variable domain (rest looked up from reference TRBV11-2 and TRBJ2-7): EAGVAQSPRYKIIEKRQSVAFWCNPISGHATLYWYQQILGQGPKLLIQFQNNGVVDDSQLPKDRFSAERLKGVDSTLKIQPAKLEDSAVYLCASSLLGLYEQYFGPGTRLTVT.

The chain is built from TRBV18 and TRBJ1-6; 9 bases line up with TRBD1. The length of the CDR3 is 16 residues. Trimming removed 5 bases from V and 6 bases from J; junction bases left unmatched: 8. The germline V gene has CDR1 KGHSH and CDR2 LQKENI. CDR3 in DNA: TGTGCCAGCTCAGCGGACAGGGGCCGCCTTAATTCACCCCTCCACTTT. It translates to CASSADRGRLNSPLHF.

The CDR3 sequence is CASSYTTGMGTEAFF. In nucleotides, the CDR3 is TGTGCCAGCAGCTACACGACAGGGATGGGCACTGAAGCTTTCTTT. The rearrangement links TRBV7-6 to TRBJ1-1, with 7 bases fitting TRBD1. Trimming cost V 4 bases and J 4 bases; bases outside gene matches: 9. Germline V gene data show CDR1 as SGHVS and CDR2 as FNYEAQ. This CDR3 has 15 residues.

The sample holds one count of this clone. The chain links TRBV5-1 to TRBJ2-3; D is perhaps TRBD2 (5 bases). V was shortened by 0 bases and J by 2 bases, with 10 bases between the two germline ends. The CDR3 spans 15 residues. CDR1 SGHRS and CDR2 YFSETQ come from the germline V gene. CDR3 loop: CASSLEVANTDTQYF. The CDR3 bases are TGCGCCAGCAGCTTGGAGGTAGCGAACACAGATACGCAGTATTTT. Variable domain in full (rest from reference TRBV5-1 and TRBJ2-3): KAGVTQTPRYLIKTRGQQVTLSCSPISGHRSVSWYQQTPGQGLQFLFEYFSETQRNKGNFPGRFSGRQFSNSRSEMNVSTLELGDSALYLCASSLEVANTDTQYFGPGTRLTVL.

CDR3 nucleotide sequence: TGTGCCAGCTCCCACGGGAGGGGGGCCGAGGAGCAGTTCTTC. Translating gives CASSHGRGAEEQFF. This sequence joins TRBV18 and TRBJ2-1, with 8 bases lining up with TRBD2. This CDR3 is 14 amino acids long. The V segment lost 6 bases and the J segment 10 bases; nucleotides outside the gene matches: 11. Germline CDR1 and CDR2: KGHSH and LQKENI.

V gene TRBV7-9 combines with J gene TRBJ2-2; tentative D call: TRBD1 (6 bases). The V end was cut by 5 bases, the J end by 2 bases, with 21 bases between. CDR3 length: 18 amino acids. CDR1 is SEHNR, CDR2 FQNEAQ, per germline (reference sequence). CDR3 sequence reads: CASSPTPGTRTNTGELFF. The CDR3 bases are TGTGCCAGCAGCCCCACCCCCGGGACAAGGACCAACACCGGGGAGCTGTTTTTT.

The chain is built from TRBV7-8 and TRBJ2-7; a possible D gene is TRBD1 (6 bases). Germline V gene lookup returns CDR1 SGHVS and CDR2 FQNEAQ. The germline V and J ends were trimmed by 1 base and 0 bases, with 10 bases remaining between them. The CDR3 runs 15 residues. CDR3 coding DNA: TGTGCCAGCAGCTTAGGTAGGGGGATCTCCTACGAGCAGTACTTC. Its translation: CASSLGRGISYEQYF.

The chain uses TRBV6-5 and TRBJ1-1; TRBD1 is a possible D gene (5 bases). The V gene's germline CDR1 is MNHEY and CDR2 SVGAGI. This CDR3 spans 14 amino acids. V was cut by 5 bases and J by 3 bases, with 13 bases left in between. This chain's CDR3 is CASSLYRGDTEAFF. CDR3 DNA sequence: TGTGCCAGCAGTCTCTATCGGGGGGACACTGAAGCTTTCTTT.

About this clone itself: Other nucleotide sequences from this sample produce the same CDR3. The rearrangement joins TRBV7-9 to TRBJ2-7; D is ambiguous. Trimming removed 5 bases at V and 1 base at J, with 6 bases between. The CDR3 covers 12 residues. Germline CDR1 SEHNR, CDR2 FQNEAQ (reference sequence). The CDR3 DNA reads as TGTGCCAGCAGCCCTTCGTCCTACGAGCAGTACTTC. This translates into CASSPSSYEQYF.

This CDR3 is CASSSQGPVGSPLHF. DNA of the CDR3: TGTGCCAGCAGCTCTCAGGGTCCGGTTGGCTCACCCCTCCACTTT. The J gene is TRBJ1-6, the V gene TRBV13, with D maybe TRBD1 (5 bases). Trimming took 4 bases from V and 10 from J, leaving 17 bases between them. The CDR3 has 15 amino acids. Germline V gene lookup returns CDR1 PRHDT and CDR2 FYEKMQ (reference sequence).

This chain uses TRBV29-1 with TRBJ2-1; 9 nucleotides align to TRBD2. CDR3 length: 15 amino acids. Germline loops: CDR1 SQVTM, CDR2 ANQGSEA. Germline trimming cut 6 bases from V and 0 bases from J; bases unmatched to any gene: 6. CDR3 loop: CSVGLAPSSYNEQFF. CDR3 DNA sequence: TGCAGCGTGGGACTAGCTCCTAGCTCCTACAATGAGCAGTTCTTC.